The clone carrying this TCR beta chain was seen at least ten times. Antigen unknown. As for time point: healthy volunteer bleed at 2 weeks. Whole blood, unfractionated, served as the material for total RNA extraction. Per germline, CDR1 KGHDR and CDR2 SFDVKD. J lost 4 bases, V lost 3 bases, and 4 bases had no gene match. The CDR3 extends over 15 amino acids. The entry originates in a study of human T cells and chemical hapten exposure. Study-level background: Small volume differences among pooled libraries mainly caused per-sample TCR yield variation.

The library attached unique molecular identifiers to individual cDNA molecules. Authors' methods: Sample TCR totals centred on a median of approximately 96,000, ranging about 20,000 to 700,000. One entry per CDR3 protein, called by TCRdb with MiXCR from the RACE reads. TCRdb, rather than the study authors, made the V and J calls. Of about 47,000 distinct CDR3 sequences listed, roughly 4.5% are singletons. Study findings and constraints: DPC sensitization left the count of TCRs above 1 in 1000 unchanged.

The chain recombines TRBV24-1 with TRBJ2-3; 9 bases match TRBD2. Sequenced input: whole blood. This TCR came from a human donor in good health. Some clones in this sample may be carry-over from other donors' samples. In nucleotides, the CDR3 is TGTGCCACCAGTGATCTGCGGGAGGGCCCAGATACGCAGTATTTT. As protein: CATSDLREGPDTQYF.